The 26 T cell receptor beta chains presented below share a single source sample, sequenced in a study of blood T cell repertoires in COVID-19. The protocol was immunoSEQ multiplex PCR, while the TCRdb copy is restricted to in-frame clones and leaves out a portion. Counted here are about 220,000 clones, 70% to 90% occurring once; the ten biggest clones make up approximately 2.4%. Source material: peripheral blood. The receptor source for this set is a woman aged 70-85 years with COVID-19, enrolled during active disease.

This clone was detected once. This CDR3 reads CASSQGDRGSNQPQHF. CDR3 bases: TGTGCCAGCAGCCAAGGCGACAGGGGAAGCAATCAGCCCCAGCATTTT. The rearrangement links TRBV3-1 (or the pseudogene TRBV3-2) to TRBJ1-5; 8 nucleotides align to TRBD1. The V gene's germline CDR1 is LGHDT and CDR2 YNNKEL (reference sequence). Trimming at V came to 1 base and at J to 1 base, leaving 3 bases not matched to a gene. The CDR3 is 16 residues long.

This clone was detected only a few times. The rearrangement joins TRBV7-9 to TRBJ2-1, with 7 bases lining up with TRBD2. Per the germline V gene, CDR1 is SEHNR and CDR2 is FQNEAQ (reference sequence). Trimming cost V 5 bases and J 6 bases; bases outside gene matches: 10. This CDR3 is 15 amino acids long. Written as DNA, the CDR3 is TGTGCCAGCAGCCCCGGGCAAGCGGGGTTCAATGAGCAGTTCTTC. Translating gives CASSPGQAGFNEQFF.

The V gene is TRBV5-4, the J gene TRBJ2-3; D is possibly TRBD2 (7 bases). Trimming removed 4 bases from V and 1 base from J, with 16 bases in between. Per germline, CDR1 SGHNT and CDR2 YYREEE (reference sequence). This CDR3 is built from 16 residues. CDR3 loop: CASSGGGALGTDTQYF. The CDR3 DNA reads TGTGCCAGCAGCGGAGGGGGGGCACTAGGCACAGATACGCAGTATTTT.

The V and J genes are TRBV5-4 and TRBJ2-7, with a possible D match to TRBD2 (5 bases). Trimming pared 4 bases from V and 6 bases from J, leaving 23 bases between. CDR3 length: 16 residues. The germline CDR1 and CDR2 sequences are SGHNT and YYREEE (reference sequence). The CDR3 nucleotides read TGTGCCAGCAGCCCGGGGAACACACGGTCTGCATCCGAGCAGTACTTC. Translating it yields CASSPGNTRSASEQYF.

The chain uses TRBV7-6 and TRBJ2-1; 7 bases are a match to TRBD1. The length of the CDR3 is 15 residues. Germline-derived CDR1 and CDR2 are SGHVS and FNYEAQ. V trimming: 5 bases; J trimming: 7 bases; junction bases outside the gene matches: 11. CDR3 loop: CASSKSDRAQNEQFF. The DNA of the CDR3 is TGTGCCAGCAGCAAGAGTGACAGGGCTCAGAATGAGCAGTTCTTC.

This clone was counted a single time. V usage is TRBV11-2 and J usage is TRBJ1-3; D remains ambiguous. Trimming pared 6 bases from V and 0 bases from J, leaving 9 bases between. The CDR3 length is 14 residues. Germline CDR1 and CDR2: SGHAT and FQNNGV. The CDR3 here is CASSYTPSGNTIYF. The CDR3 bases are TGTGCCAGCAGTTACACGCCCTCTGGAAACACCATATATTTT.

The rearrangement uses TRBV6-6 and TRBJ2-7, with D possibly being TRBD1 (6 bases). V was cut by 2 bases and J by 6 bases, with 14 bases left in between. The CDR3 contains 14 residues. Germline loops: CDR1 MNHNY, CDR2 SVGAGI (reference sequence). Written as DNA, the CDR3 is TGTGCCAGCAGTTACAAGGGGGAACTGGGCGAGCAGTACTTC. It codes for CASSYKGELGEQYF.

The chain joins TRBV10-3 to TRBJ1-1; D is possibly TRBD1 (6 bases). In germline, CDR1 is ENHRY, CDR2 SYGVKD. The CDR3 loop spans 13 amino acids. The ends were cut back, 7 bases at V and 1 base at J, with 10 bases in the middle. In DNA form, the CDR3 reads TGTGCCATCAAGGACAGTGCGAACACTGAAGCTTTCTTT. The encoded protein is CAIKDSANTEAFF.

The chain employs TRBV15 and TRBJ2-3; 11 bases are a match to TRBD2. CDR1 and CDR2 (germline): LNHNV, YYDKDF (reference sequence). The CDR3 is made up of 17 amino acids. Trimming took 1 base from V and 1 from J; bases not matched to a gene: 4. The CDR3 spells CATSRVAGGSGTDTQYF. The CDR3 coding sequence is TGTGCCACCAGCAGAGTAGCGGGAGGGTCGGGCACAGATACGCAGTATTTT.

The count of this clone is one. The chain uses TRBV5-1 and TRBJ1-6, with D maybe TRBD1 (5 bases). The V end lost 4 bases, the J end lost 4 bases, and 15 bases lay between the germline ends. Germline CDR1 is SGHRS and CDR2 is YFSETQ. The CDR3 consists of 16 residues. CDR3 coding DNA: TGCGCCAGCAGCGACAGACCGAATACTTATAATTCACCCCTCCACTTT. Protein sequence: CASSDRPNTYNSPLHF.

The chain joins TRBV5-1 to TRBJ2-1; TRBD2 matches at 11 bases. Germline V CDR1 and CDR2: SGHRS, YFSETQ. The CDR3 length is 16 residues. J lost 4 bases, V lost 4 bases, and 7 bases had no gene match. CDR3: CASSTVAGGPYNEQFF. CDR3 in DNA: TGCGCCAGCAGCACCGTAGCGGGAGGGCCTTACAATGAGCAGTTCTTC.

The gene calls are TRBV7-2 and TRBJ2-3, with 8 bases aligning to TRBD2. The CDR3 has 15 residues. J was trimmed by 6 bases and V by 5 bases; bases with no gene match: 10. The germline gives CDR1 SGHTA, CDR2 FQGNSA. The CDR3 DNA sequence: TGTGCCAGCAGCCTTACTAGCGGAACGGGGGATACGCAGTATTTT. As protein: CASSLTSGTGDTQYF.

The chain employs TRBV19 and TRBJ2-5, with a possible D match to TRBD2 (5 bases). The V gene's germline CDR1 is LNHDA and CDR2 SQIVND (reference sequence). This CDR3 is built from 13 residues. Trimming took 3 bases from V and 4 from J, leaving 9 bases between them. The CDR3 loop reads CASSMVGGETQYF. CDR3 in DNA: TGTGCCAGTAGTATGGTCGGAGGAGAGACCCAGTACTTC.

CDR3 amino acids: CSAEGDKGGYTF. The CDR3 region has the DNA TGCAGCGCAGAAGGGGACAAAGGAGGCTACACCTTC. V is TRBV29-1 and J is TRBJ1-2; possible D gene TRBD1, 6 bases. Germline lookup yields CDR1 SQVTM and CDR2 ANQGSEA. Trimming left V 7 bases short and J 8 bases short, with 17 bases between. This CDR3 spans 12 amino acids.

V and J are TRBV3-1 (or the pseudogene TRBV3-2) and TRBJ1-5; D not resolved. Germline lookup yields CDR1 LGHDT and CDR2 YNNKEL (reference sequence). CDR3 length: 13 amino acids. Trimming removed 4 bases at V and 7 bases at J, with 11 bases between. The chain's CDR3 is CASSPQVEQPQHF. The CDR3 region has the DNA TGTGCCAGCAGCCCCCAGGTTGAGCAGCCCCAGCATTTT.

CDR3 protein: CASSPVGTGSDGYTF. Written as DNA, the CDR3 is TGCGCCAGCAGCCCAGTCGGGACAGGGAGTGATGGCTACACCTTC. The rearrangement links TRBV4-3 to TRBJ1-2, with TRBD1 matching 9 bases. The CDR3 is 15 residues long. After removal of 4 bases from V and 6 bases from J, the junction contained 9 bases not matched to a gene. The germline CDR1 and CDR2 sequences are LGHNA and YSLEER.

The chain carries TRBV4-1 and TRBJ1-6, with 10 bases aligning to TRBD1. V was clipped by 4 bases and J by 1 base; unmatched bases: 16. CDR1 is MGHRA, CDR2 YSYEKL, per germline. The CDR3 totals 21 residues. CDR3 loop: CASSPETGTGDIVSYNSPLHF. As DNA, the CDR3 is TGCGCCAGCAGCCCGGAGACTGGGACAGGGGATATAGTGTCCTATAATTCACCCCTCCACTTT.

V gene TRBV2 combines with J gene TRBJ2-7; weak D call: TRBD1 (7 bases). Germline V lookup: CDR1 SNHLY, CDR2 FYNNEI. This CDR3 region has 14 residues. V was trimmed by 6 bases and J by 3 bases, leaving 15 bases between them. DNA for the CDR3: TGTGCCAGCAGAAGAGGCGGGACAGACTACGAGCAGTACTTC. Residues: CASRRGGTDYEQYF. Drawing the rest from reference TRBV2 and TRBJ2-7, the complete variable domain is EPEVTQTPSHQVTQMGQEVILRCVPISNHLYFYWYRQILGQKVEFLVSFYNNEISEKSEIFDDQFSVERPDGSNFTLKIRSTKLEDSAMYFCASRRGGTDYEQYFGPGTRLTVT.

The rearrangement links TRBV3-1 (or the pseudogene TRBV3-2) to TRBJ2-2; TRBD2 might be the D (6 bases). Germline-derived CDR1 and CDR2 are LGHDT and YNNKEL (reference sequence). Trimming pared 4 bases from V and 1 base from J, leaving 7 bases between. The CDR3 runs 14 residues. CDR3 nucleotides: TGTGCCAGCAGCCCGGGGGTGAACACCGGGGAGCTGTTTTTT. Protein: CASSPGVNTGELFF.

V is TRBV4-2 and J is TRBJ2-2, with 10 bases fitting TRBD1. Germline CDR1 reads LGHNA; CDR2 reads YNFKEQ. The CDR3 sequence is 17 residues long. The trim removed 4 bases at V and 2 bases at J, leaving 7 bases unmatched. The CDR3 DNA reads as TGTGCCAGCAGCCGTCGGGGACAGGGGACTAACACCGGGGAGCTGTTTTTT. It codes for CASSRRGQGTNTGELFF.

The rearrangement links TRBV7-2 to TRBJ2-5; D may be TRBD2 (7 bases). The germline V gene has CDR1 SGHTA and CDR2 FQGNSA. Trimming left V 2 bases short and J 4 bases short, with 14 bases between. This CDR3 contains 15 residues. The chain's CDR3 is CASSLLGGAGETQYF. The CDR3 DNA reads TGTGCCAGCAGCTTATTAGGGGGGGCCGGAGAGACCCAGTACTTC. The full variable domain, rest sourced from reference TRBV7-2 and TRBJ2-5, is GAGVSQSPSNKVTEKGKDVELRCDPISGHTALYWYRQSLGQGLEFLIYFQGNSAPDKSGLPSDRFSAERTGGSVSTLTIQRTQQEDSAVYLCASSLLGGAGETQYFGPGTRLLVL.

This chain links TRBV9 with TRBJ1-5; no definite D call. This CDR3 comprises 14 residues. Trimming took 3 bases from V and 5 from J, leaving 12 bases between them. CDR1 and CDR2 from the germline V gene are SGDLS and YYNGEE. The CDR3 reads CASSDGSLDQPQHF. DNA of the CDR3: TGTGCCAGCAGCGACGGGAGCCTCGATCAGCCCCAGCATTTT.

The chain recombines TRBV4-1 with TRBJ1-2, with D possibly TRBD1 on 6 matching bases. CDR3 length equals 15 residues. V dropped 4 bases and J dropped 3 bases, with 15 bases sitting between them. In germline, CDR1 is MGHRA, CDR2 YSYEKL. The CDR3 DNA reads TGCGCCAGCAGCCCCTCCGCCCAGGGGTACTATGGCTACACCTTC. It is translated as CASSPSAQGYYGYTF.

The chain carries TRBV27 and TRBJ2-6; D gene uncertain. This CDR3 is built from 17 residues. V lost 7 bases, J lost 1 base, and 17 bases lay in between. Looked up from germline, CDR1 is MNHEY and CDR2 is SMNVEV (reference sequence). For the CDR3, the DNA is TGTGCCAGCAATCTACCAATACGCGGATCTGGGGCCAACGTCCTGACTTTC. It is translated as CASNLPIRGSGANVLTF.

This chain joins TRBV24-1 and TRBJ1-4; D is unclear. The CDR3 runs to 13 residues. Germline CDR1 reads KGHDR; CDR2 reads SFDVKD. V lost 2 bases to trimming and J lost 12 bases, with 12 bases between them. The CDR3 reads CATSDSRREELFF. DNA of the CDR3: TGTGCCACCAGTGATTCGCGGAGGGAGGAACTGTTTTTT.

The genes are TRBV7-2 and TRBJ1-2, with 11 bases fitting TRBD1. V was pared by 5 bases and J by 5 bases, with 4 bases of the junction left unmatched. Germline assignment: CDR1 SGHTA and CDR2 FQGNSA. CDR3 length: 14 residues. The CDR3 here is CASSPRDRGYGYTF. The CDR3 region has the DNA TGTGCCAGCAGCCCCCGGGACAGGGGGTATGGCTACACCTTC.